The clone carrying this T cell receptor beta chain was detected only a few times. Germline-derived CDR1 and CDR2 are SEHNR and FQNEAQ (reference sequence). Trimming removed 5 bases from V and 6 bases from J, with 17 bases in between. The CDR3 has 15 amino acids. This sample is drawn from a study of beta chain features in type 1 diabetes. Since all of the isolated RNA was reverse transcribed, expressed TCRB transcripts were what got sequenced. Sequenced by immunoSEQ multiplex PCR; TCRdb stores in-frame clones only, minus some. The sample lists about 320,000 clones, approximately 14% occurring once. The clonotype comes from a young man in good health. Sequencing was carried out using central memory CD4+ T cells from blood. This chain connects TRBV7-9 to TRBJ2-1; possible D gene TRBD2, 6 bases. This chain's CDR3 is CASSPKTRYGNEQFF. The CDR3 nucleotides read TGTGCCAGCAGCCCGAAGACTAGGTATGGCAATGAGCAGTTCTTC.